The 10 T cell receptor beta chains below come from one sample, sequenced in a study of beta chain features in type 1 diabetes. Of the isolated RNA, all was reverse transcribed, and so the sequenced material was expressed TCRB transcripts. Only in-frame clones appear in the TCRdb table, and some are missing; sequencing was by immunoSEQ multiplex PCR. The table has 450,000 to 600,000 clones, approximately 30% seen once; the top ten hold about 0.06%. Material: naive CD4+ T cells from blood. The receptors were gathered from a man aged 18 to 29 in good health.

The chain links TRBV5-1 to TRBJ2-2; D remains unclear. Trimming pared 4 bases from V and 2 bases from J, leaving 9 bases between. The germline CDR1 and CDR2 sequences are SGHRS and YFSETQ. This CDR3 is 14 amino acids long. CDR3 coding DNA: TGCGCCAGCAGCCTAACAGTAAACACCGGGGAGCTGTTTTTT. Translation: CASSLTVNTGELFF.

The chain uses TRBV30 and TRBJ1-2; TRBD1 is a possible D gene (5 bases). Germline lookup yields CDR1 GTSNPN and CDR2 SVGIG (reference sequence). With 0 bases removed from V and 8 bases from J, the gap between germline ends came to 10 bases. The CDR3 length is 12 residues. The CDR3 sequence is CAWSVTGGGYTF. The CDR3 coding sequence is TGTGCCTGGAGTGTAACGGGGGGAGGCTACACCTTC.

The genes are TRBV5-6 and TRBJ2-5, with 8 bases matching TRBD2. Trimming at V came to 3 bases and at J to 1 base, leaving 8 bases not matched to a gene. CDR3 length: 16 amino acids. Per germline, CDR1 SGHDT and CDR2 YYEEEE. CDR3 loop: CASSSRGAGAQETQYF. In nucleotides, the CDR3 is TGTGCCAGCAGCTCCCGGGGAGCGGGAGCCCAAGAGACCCAGTACTTC.

This clone has just a few counts. The genes are TRBV7-6 and TRBJ2-3; possibly TRBD2 for D (5 bases). The CDR3 is 12 residues long. The germline V gene encodes CDR1 SGHVS and CDR2 FNYEAQ. With 6 bases removed from V and 3 bases from J, the gap between germline ends came to 7 bases. Here the CDR3 reads CASSRGTDTQYF. Here the CDR3 DNA reads TGTGCCAGCAGTCGAGGGACAGATACGCAGTATTTT.

This clone was seen a handful of times. V is TRBV21-1 and J is TRBJ2-1; TRBD2 is taken as the D call from the table, unchecked against the DNA. TRBV21-1 is a pseudogene segment. The CDR3 contains 17 residues. The CDR3 region has the DNA TGTGCCAGCAGCCGGAGAGAAGGGGACTCGCGCTACAATGAGCAGTTCTTC. Residues: CASSRREGDSRYNEQFF.

The chain links TRBV4-1 to TRBJ2-7; D is unclear. With 1 base removed from V and 2 bases from J, the gap between germline ends came to 12 bases. This CDR3 comprises 15 residues. CDR1 and CDR2 (germline): MGHRA, YSYEKL. CDR3 bases: TGCGCCAGCAGCCAAGCTAGTACTAACGCCTACGAGCAGTACTTC. Its translation: CASSQASTNAYEQYF.

This clone was counted between two and nine times. The chain has TRBV27 and TRBJ2-1, with D possibly called TRBD1 or TRBD2 (5 bases each). Germline CDR1 reads MNHEY; CDR2 reads SMNVEV (reference sequence). The CDR3 length is 16 residues. V lost 7 bases to trimming and J lost 1 base, with 17 bases between them. The DNA for the CDR3 is TGTGCCAGCAAGGTACCCGGGGCAGAATCCTACAATGAGCAGTTCTTC. This encodes CASKVPGAESYNEQFF.

This clone has only a few counts. The rearrangement links TRBV19 to TRBJ2-1; D is unresolved. The V and J ends lost 6 bases and 4 bases respectively, with 7 bases between them. The germline gives CDR1 LNHDA, CDR2 SQIVND (reference sequence). There are 12 residues in the CDR3. CDR3 in amino acids: CASSHPYNEQFF. The CDR3 bases are TGTGCCAGTAGCCACCCGTACAATGAGCAGTTCTTC.

The chain has TRBV7-2 and TRBJ2-1; TRBD2 matches 7 bases. Per germline, CDR1 SGHTA and CDR2 FQGNSA. The CDR3 is 16 amino acids. Losses at the gene ends were 0 bases for V and 7 bases for J; bases not matched to a gene: 9. In DNA, the CDR3 is TGTGCCAGCAGCTTAGCTAGGCGGGAGTTGACAAATGAGCAGTTCTTC. It translates to CASSLARRELTNEQFF.

The V call is TRBV29-1, the J call TRBJ2-2; 7 bases line up with TRBD2. V trimming: 8 bases; J trimming: 5 bases; junction bases outside the gene matches: 2. This CDR3 contains 11 residues. Germline V gene sequence: CDR1 SQVTM, CDR2 ANQGSEA. CDR3 loop: CSTSVTGELFF. The CDR3 nucleotides are TGCAGCACTAGCGTTACCGGGGAGCTGTTTTTT.